The present T cell receptor beta chain was sequenced within a study of response to subunit inactivated influenza vaccine (dated 2018 in TCRdb). Describing the broader study: To follow how T cells responded to a trivalent subunit inactivated influenza vaccine, the researchers relied on deep quantitative profiling of the T cell receptor repertoire.

Receptor libraries were prepared by RT-PCR. Instrument on record: Illumina HiSeq 2500. TCRdb trimmed the raw reads at Q25, called clones with MiXCR and kept productive beta chains. A single entry per CDR3 protein holds the most common genes and DNA from its merged rows. Across this sample there are about 780,000 distinct CDR3 sequences, with 18% seen only once. The top ten clones comprise about a tenth of the sample. The table lists this clonotype with a few counts. Its antigen is unknown. Per-nucleotide qualities are absent, and no much larger clonotype sits a single base away. What the authors observed across the whole study: The authors proposed that each seasonal influenza vaccination may bring in only a limited number of new T cells.

The sequenced sample was PBMCs from blood, obtained roughly 5 days after vaccination. The clonotype comes from a man aged 50-59 years who received an inactivated influenza vaccine. Donor details come from another sample of the same person, matched by shared clones.

For the CDR3, the sequence is CASSLDFGQGYEQYF. The DNA sequence follows: TGTGCCAGCAGCTTAGATTTCGGACAGGGCTACGAGCAGTACTTC. This receptor chain uses TRBV11-2 and TRBJ2-7; 8 nucleotides in the junction match TRBD1. Its CDR3 holds 15 amino acids, cysteine through phenylalanine. The read is trimmed to its CDR3 DNA, 45 bases read in frame from base 1. As encoded in the germline V gene, CDR1 is SGHAT while CDR2 is FQNNGV. Trimming accounts for 0 bases at V and 3 bases at J, while the number of junction bases matched to no gene is 4.